Listed below are T cell receptor beta chains from one sample, sequenced in a study of shared clonotypes between healthy human individuals. Profiled with immunoSEQ multiplex PCR; TCRdb holds only in-frame clones, not every one. Of about 580,000 clones listed, roughly 98% are singletons. Sequencing was done on a sample of naive CD8+ T cells sorted from blood. The receptors stem from a man aged 30 to 45 in good health. CDR3s include the opening cysteine and the closing phenylalanine or tryptophan. Fields, in order: J gene, V gene, D gene, clone size, CDR3 DNA, CDR3 protein. A D gene is named only where the DNA matches it firmly. Clone size is shown for a subset of rows, as once, few, many or a class of expanded clone.

>TRBJ2-3|TRBV27|-|-
TGTGCCAGCAGAGACAGGAACCCCATGGATACGCAGTATTTT
CASRDRNPMDTQYF
>TRBJ2-7|TRBV6-5|-|-
TGTGCCAGCAAGGGGACATACTTCTCCTACGAGCAGTACTTC
CASKGTYFSYEQYF
>TRBJ2-7|TRBV11-2|-|once
TGTGCCAGCAGGGGAACAGGGCGCGAGCAGTACTTC
CASRGTGREQYF
>TRBJ2-3|TRBV5-1|TRBD2|-
TGCGCCAGCACCCTAATGGGGTTAAGAGCGGGAGCGGAAGATACGCAGTATTTT
CASTLMGLRAGAEDTQYF
>TRBJ1-5|TRBV6-1|-|once
TGTGCCAGCAGCGAGACCAATTTCAGGGATCAGCCCCAGCATTTT
CASSETNFRDQPQHF
>TRBJ1-1|TRBV7-8|-|-
TGTGCCAGCAGCCCGAGTTCCACTGAAGCTTTCTTT
CASSPSSTEAFF
>TRBJ2-1|TRBV28|TRBD2|-
TGTGCCAGCAGTTTTGCTAGCGGCTCCTACAATGAGCAGTTCTTC
CASSFASGSYNEQFF
>TRBJ2-1|TRBV13|-|-
TGTGCCAGCAGCTTAAAAGGGGGTAGTGAGCAGTTCTTC
CASSLKGGSEQFF
>TRBJ2-1|TRBV7-9|-|-
TGTGCCAGCAGCTATGGGTCGAATTCCCTTGAGCAGTTCTTC
CASSYGSNSLEQFF
>TRBJ2-3|TRBV7-6|-|-
TGTGCCAGCAGCCGGGGGACCACAGATACGCAGTATTTT
CASSRGTTDTQYF
>TRBJ2-2|TRBV11-2|-|-
TGTGCCAGCAGACCCCCCGGGGAGGCCCCCTACGGGGAGCTGTTTTTT
CASRPPGEAPYGELFF
>TRBJ2-5|TRBV5-6|TRBD1|once
TGTGCCAGCAGCTTCCGGGACAGGGGCCACCAAGAGACCCAGTACTTC
CASSFRDRGHQETQYF
>TRBJ2-7|TRBV2|TRBD2|-
TGTGCCAGCAGTGACTATACTGGACTAGCGGGAGACGAGCAGTACTTC
CASSDYTGLAGDEQYF
>TRBJ2-7|TRBV5-1|-|-
TGCGCCAGCAGCTTGGTCCCCAGGGTAGCGGAGAACTACGAGCAGTACTTC
CASSLVPRVAENYEQYF
>TRBJ2-6|TRBV27|-|-
TGTGCCAGCAGTTTAACCCTCTCTGGGGCCAACGTCCTGACTTTC
CASSLTLSGANVLTF
>TRBJ2-7|TRBV30|-|-
TGTGCCTGGAGTAGGGCCTACGAGCAGTACTTC
CAWSRAYEQYF
>TRBJ2-7|TRBV11-2|-|-
TGTGCCAGCAGCTTAGCGGCCCAGTACTACGAGCAGTACTTC
CASSLAAQYYEQYF
>TRBJ1-5|TRBV6-5|-|-
TGTGCCAGCAGTAATTCTGTTCTGAATCAGCCCCAGCATTTT
CASSNSVLNQPQHF
>TRBJ2-5|TRBV11-2|-|-
TGTGCCAGCAGCTTAAGTGCAGGACTGGAGACCCAGTACTTC
CASSLSAGLETQYF
>TRBJ2-7|TRBV28|-|-
TGTGCCAGCAGTTTTTTGGGACCAGACCCCTACGAGCAGTACTTC
CASSFLGPDPYEQYF
>TRBJ2-5|TRBV7-9|-|-
TGTGCCAGCAGCCTTATCGATGCAGAACAAGAGACCCAGTACTTC
CASSLIDAEQETQYF
>TRBJ1-1|TRBV30|TRBD1|-
TGTGCCTCCCACAGGGGTAGTAGCCCTGAAGCTTTCTTT
CASHRGSSPEAFF